The 29 T cell receptor beta chains below all came from one sample that was sequenced in a study of PD-L1 blockade in urothelial cancer. Clones were sequenced by immunoSEQ multiplex PCR, and TCRdb holds only the in-frame ones, with some missing. The data show some 50,000 clones, more than 70% seen once. The source was PBMCs, collected around atezolizumab (anti-PD-L1) treatment. These TCRs come from a man older than 75 with urothelial cancer.

The V and J genes are TRBV18 and TRBJ2-7; TRBD2 matches 7 bases. CDR1 and CDR2 from the germline V gene are KGHSH and LQKENI. CDR3 size: 14 residues. Losses at the gene ends were 6 bases for V and 5 bases for J; bases not matched to a gene: 10. The CDR3, as DNA: TGTGCCAGCTCCCCTGGACTGGGGGGGGACGAGCAGTACTTC. This gives the protein CASSPGLGGDEQYF.

V usage is TRBV10-3 and J usage is TRBJ2-1; 11 bases line up with TRBD2. Germline CDR1 reads ENHRY; CDR2 reads SYGVKD. The length of the CDR3 is 13 residues. V was clipped by 11 bases and J by 5 bases; unmatched bases: 5. The DNA of the CDR3 is TGTGCCGTTACTAGCGGGAGAGACAATGAGCAGTTCTTC. It yields the protein CAVTSGRDNEQFF.

This clone was seen more than once but under ten times. The gene calls are TRBV6-1 and TRBJ1-5; D is undetermined. Trimming left V 4 bases short and J 4 bases short, with 5 bases between. The CDR3 spans 12 residues. The V gene's germline CDR1 is MNHNS and CDR2 SASEGT. The CDR3 sequence: CASSAQNQPQHF. CDR3 bases: TGTGCCAGCAGTGCTCAGAATCAGCCCCAGCATTTT.

The rearrangement links TRBV19 to TRBJ2-3; TRBD1 agrees at 9 bases. The CDR3 is 15 amino acids. Germline CDR1 reads LNHDA; CDR2 reads SQIVND (reference sequence). Trimming took 8 bases from V and 3 from J; bases not matched to a gene: 9. The CDR3 loop is CASGEDRGRTDTQYF. DNA of the CDR3: TGTGCCAGTGGGGAGGACAGGGGTAGGACAGATACGCAGTATTTT.

The genes are TRBV5-1 and TRBJ2-3; no clear D gene. This CDR3 is 15 amino acids long. V dropped 0 bases and J dropped 1 base, with 9 bases sitting between them. Germline V lookup: CDR1 SGHRS, CDR2 YFSETQ. The CDR3: CASSLVAERTDTQYF. The CDR3 DNA is TGCGCCAGCAGCTTGGTGGCGGAACGCACAGATACGCAGTATTTT.

The CDR3 sequence is CASSLGDSSTDTQYF. The CDR3, as DNA: TGTGCCAGCAGCTTAGGGGACTCAAGCACAGATACGCAGTATTTT. This chain connects TRBV7-6 to TRBJ2-3, with D maybe TRBD2 (6 bases). Germline V gives CDR1 SGHVS, CDR2 FNYEAQ. The CDR3 totals 15 residues. The V and J ends lost 1 base and 0 bases respectively, with 8 bases between them.

Regarding this clone: One end of the junction is discordant with germline, which a read error may explain. The chain links TRBV11-2 to TRBJ2-7; 12 nucleotides agree with TRBD2. Germline V CDR1 and CDR2: SGHAT, FQNNGV. The CDR3 length is 12 residues. CDR3 sequence: CASSFASGRVIF. The CDR3 nucleotides are TGTGCCAGCAGCTTTGCTAGCGGGAGGGTTATATTC.

The count of this clone is one. This chain uses TRBV6-1 with TRBJ1-5; D gene unclear. The germline gives CDR1 MNHNS, CDR2 SASEGT. CDR3 length equals 14 residues. With 3 bases removed from V and 7 bases from J, the gap between germline ends came to 13 bases. CDR3 protein: CASSENPVLQPQHF. The CDR3 DNA reads as TGTGCCAGCAGTGAGAACCCGGTTTTGCAGCCCCAGCATTTT.

This sequence joins TRBV27 and TRBJ2-5; TRBD2 agrees at 10 bases. CDR1 MNHEY and CDR2 SMNVEV come from the germline V gene (reference sequence). This CDR3 has 16 amino acids. J lost 1 base, V lost 3 bases, and 5 bases had no gene match. The CDR3 DNA follows: TGTGCCAGCAGTTTGGCTAGCGGGGGCCTCCAAGAGACCCAGTACTTC. Translated, it gives CASSLASGGLQETQYF.

V is TRBV6-6 and J is TRBJ2-1; the match to TRBD1 covers 9 bases. The CDR3 is made up of 14 amino acids. V shed 8 bases and J 7 bases; nucleotides not matched to a gene: 9. Germline CDR1 reads MNHNY; CDR2 reads SVGAGI (reference sequence). The CDR3 DNA is TGTGCCAGCGACCGGGACAGGGCGTCGAATGAGCAGTTCTTC. Translation gives CASDRDRASNEQFF.

V is TRBV5-4 and J is TRBJ2-3; TRBD1 matches 8 bases. The CDR3 spans 15 residues. V dropped 4 bases and J dropped 5; count of bases not matched to a gene: 9. Germline V gene lookup returns CDR1 SGHNT and CDR2 YYREEE (reference sequence). CDR3 coding DNA: TGTGCCAGCAGCACAGGACAGGGCAGGATAGATACGCAGTATTTT. This encodes CASSTGQGRIDTQYF.

The CDR3 region is CASSADRKHTGELFF. CDR3 DNA sequence: TGTGCCAGTAGCGCTGACAGGAAGCACACCGGGGAGCTGTTTTTT. The rearrangement links TRBV19 to TRBJ2-2; D perhaps matches TRBD1 (6 bases). V lost 6 bases and J lost 3, with 14 bases in between. Germline values: CDR1 LNHDA, CDR2 SQIVND (reference sequence). The CDR3 is made up of 15 amino acids. Combining the CDR3 with reference TRBV19 and TRBJ2-2 gives the whole variable domain DGGITQSPKYLFRKEGQNVTLSCEQNLNHDAMYWYRQDPGQGLRLIYYSQIVNDFQKGDIAEGYSVSREKKESFPLTVTSAQKNPTAFYLCASSADRKHTGELFFGEGSRLTVL.

The table lists this clone with a count of one. The rearrangement uses TRBV7-2 and TRBJ2-7; the D gene is possibly TRBD1 (5 bases). The V end lost 5 bases, the J end lost 4 bases, and 12 bases lay between the germline ends. The V gene's germline CDR1 is SGHTA and CDR2 FQGNSA. This CDR3 contains 13 residues. CDR3 nucleotide sequence: TGTGCCAGCAGCAGACAGACGGCATACGAGCAGTACTTC. Translation gives CASSRQTAYEQYF.

The chain links TRBV11-2 to TRBJ2-7; 9 bases are shared with TRBD1. Unmatched junction bases numbered 11, after V lost 5 bases and J lost 6 bases. The germline CDR1 and CDR2 sequences are SGHAT and FQNNGV. The CDR3 consists of 15 residues. CDR3 in DNA: TGTGCCAGCAGCCTTGGCGGGACAGGGCCCCGCGAGCAGTACTTC. It specifies CASSLGGTGPREQYF.

This clone has just a few counts. This chain links TRBV11-3 with TRBJ2-5; 9 bases line up with TRBD2. The J segment lost 5 bases and the V segment lost 6 bases, leaving 7 bases of the junction unmatched. The CDR3 length is 14 residues. Germline CDR1 and CDR2: SGHNT and YENEEA. The CDR3 here is CASSPTSGSETQYF. CDR3 bases: TGTGCCAGCAGTCCTACTAGCGGGTCTGAGACCCAGTACTTC.

The V and J genes are TRBV7-8 and TRBJ2-5; possibly TRBD2 for D (5 bases). Germline V gene lookup returns CDR1 SGHVS and CDR2 FQNEAQ. V lost 1 base and J lost 4, with 10 bases in between. CDR3 length: 14 amino acids. The CDR3 DNA sequence: TGTGCCAGCAGCTTAGAACTAGGTACAGAGACCCAGTACTTC. Its translation is CASSLELGTETQYF.

This sequence joins TRBV5-4 and TRBJ2-3, with 7 bases that match TRBD1. Trimming cost V 7 bases and J 1 base; bases outside gene matches: 15. CDR3 length: 17 amino acids. Germline lookup yields CDR1 SGHNT and CDR2 YYREEE (reference sequence). For the CDR3, the DNA is TGTGCCAGCTCTAGGGGGCCAATCATCGACGGCACAGATACGCAGTATTTT. Translated, it gives CASSRGPIIDGTDTQYF.

The V gene is TRBV6-6, the J gene TRBJ2-7; 10 bases are a match to TRBD2. CDR3 length equals 15 residues. Trimming removed 6 bases from V and 1 base from J; junction bases left unmatched: 6. Germline V gene data show CDR1 as MNHNY and CDR2 as SVGAGI (reference sequence). CDR3 loop: CASSPWTSGSYEQYF. The CDR3 DNA reads TGTGCCAGCAGCCCTTGGACTAGCGGTTCCTACGAGCAGTACTTC.

The chain joins TRBV5-4 to TRBJ2-7; TRBD1 matches 9 bases. The CDR3 sequence is 13 residues long. The germline CDR1 and CDR2 sequences are SGHNT and YYREEE (reference sequence). V was pared by 3 bases and J by 3 bases, with 1 base of the junction left unmatched. The CDR3 DNA is TGTGCCAGCAGCTCGACAGGGGGCTACGAGCAGTACTTC. Translation: CASSSTGGYEQYF.

V gene TRBV7-8 combines with J gene TRBJ2-7; 8 nucleotides match TRBD1. The junction had 7 bases not matched to a gene; V was cut back by 3 bases and J by 3 bases. This CDR3 comprises 15 residues. Germline V CDR1 and CDR2: SGHVS, FQNEAQ. CDR3 in amino acids: CASSLVLDRDYEQYF. The CDR3 DNA reads as TGTGCCAGCAGCTTGGTATTGGACAGGGACTACGAGCAGTACTTC.

This chain links TRBV28 with TRBJ2-1, with D hard to call. CDR1 is MDHEN and CDR2 is SYDVKM in the germline V gene. The CDR3 runs 16 residues. V gave up 5 bases and J gave up 5 bases, with 19 bases separating them. CDR3 nucleotides: TGTGCCAGCAGTCCGACACTTCAAACAGTGAACAATGAGCAGTTCTTC. Its translation is CASSPTLQTVNNEQFF.

The chain recombines TRBV28 with TRBJ2-7, with 7 bases that match TRBD1. CDR1 and CDR2 from the germline V gene are MDHEN and SYDVKM. Losses at the gene ends were 6 bases for V and 0 bases for J; bases not matched to a gene: 5. The CDR3 consists of 14 residues. The chain's CDR3 is CASSRGDSSYEQYF. In nucleotides, the CDR3 is TGTGCCAGCAGCCGTGGGGACAGCTCCTACGAGCAGTACTTC.

The rearrangement uses TRBV28 and TRBJ2-7; weak D call: TRBD2 (5 bases). The V end lost 4 bases, the J end lost 1 base, and 17 bases lay between the germline ends. The CDR3 length is 16 residues. The germline V gene encodes CDR1 MDHEN and CDR2 SYDVKM. CDR3 loop: CASSSPDGSRSYEQYF. The CDR3 DNA follows: TGTGCCAGCAGTTCCCCTGATGGGAGTAGATCCTACGAGCAGTACTTC.

J is TRBJ2-1 and V is TRBV25-1, with 9 bases fitting TRBD1. The CDR3 loop spans 16 amino acids. CDR1 is MGHDK and CDR2 is SYGVNS in the germline V gene. V was clipped by 0 bases and J by 6 bases; unmatched bases: 6. CDR3 sequence (DNA): TGTGCCAGCAGTGAATATAGGACAGGGGCCTCCAATGAGCAGTTCTTC. Translation: CASSEYRTGASNEQFF.

V is TRBV6-5 and J is TRBJ2-3; 8 bases line up with TRBD2. V lost 2 bases, J lost 2 bases, and 6 bases stayed unmatched. The CDR3 length is 16 residues. Germline CDR1 and CDR2: MNHEY and SVGAGI. CDR3 coding DNA: TGTGCCAGCAGTTACGGCGGTAGCGGGGCCACAGATACGCAGTATTTT. Its translation is CASSYGGSGATDTQYF.

The chain is built from TRBV7-2 and TRBJ2-1; TRBD2 aligns across 9 bases. CDR1 and CDR2 (germline): SGHTA, FQGNSA. The ends lost 4 bases at V and 6 bases at J; junction bases unmatched: 7. CDR3 length equals 15 residues. The CDR3 DNA is TGTGCCAGCAGCTATAGCGGGAGTATCACCAATGAGCAGTTCTTC. Translated, it gives CASSYSGSITNEQFF. Together with reference TRBV7-2 and TRBJ2-1, the CDR3 gives the full variable domain: GAGVSQSPSNKVTEKGKDVELRCDPISGHTALYWYRQSLGQGLEFLIYFQGNSAPDKSGLPSDRFSAERTGGSVSTLTIQRTQQEDSAVYLCASSYSGSITNEQFFGPGTRLTVL.

This chain links TRBV30 with TRBJ2-5, with D possibly being TRBD1 (6 bases). Germline CDR1 reads GTSNPN; CDR2 reads SVGIG (reference sequence). The CDR3 is 13 residues long. The ends were cut back, 1 base at V and 9 bases at J, with 15 bases in the middle. DNA for the CDR3: TGTGCCTGGAGTGGTCAGGGGTCTTCGGCCCAGTACTTC. It specifies CAWSGQGSSAQYF.

The rearrangement links TRBV27 to TRBJ2-7, with 10 bases fitting TRBD2. The V gene end was trimmed by 5 bases and the J gene end by 3 bases; junction bases not matched to a gene: 7. CDR1 is MNHEY and CDR2 is SMNVEV in the germline V gene (reference sequence). The CDR3 spans 15 residues. The CDR3 loop is CASSREGLADYEQYF. The CDR3 bases are TGTGCCAGCAGTAGAGAAGGACTAGCGGACTACGAGCAGTACTTC.

The J gene is TRBJ2-7, the V gene TRBV25-1; D call uncertain. V gave up 2 bases and J gave up 7 bases, with 9 bases separating them. CDR1 MGHDK and CDR2 SYGVNS come from the germline V gene. The CDR3 extends over 12 amino acids. The CDR3: CASSESILEQYF. The DNA of the CDR3 is TGTGCCAGCAGTGAAAGTATCCTAGAGCAGTACTTC.